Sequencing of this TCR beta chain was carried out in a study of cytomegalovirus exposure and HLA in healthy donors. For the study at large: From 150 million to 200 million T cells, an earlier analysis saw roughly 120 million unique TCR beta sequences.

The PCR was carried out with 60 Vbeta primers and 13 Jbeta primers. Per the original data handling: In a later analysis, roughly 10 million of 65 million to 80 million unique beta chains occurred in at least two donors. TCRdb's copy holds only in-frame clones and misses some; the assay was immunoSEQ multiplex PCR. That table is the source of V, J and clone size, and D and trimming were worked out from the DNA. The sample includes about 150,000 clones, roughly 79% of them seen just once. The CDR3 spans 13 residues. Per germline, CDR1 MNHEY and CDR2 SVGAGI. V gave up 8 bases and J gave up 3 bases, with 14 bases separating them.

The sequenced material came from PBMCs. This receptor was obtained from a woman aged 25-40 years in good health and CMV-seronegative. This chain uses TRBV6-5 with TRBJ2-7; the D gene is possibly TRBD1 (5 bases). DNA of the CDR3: TGTGCCAGCGGTGACAGTCTTCACTACGAGCAGTACTTC. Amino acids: CASGDSLHYEQYF.